Each of the 18 T cell receptor beta chains below was sequenced from the same sample in a study of blood T cells in healthy people across ages. Combining a sample-barcoded 5' primer with a J-beta primer mix, a second PCR ran for roughly 6 to 11 cycles. TCRdb analysed the 5' RACE reads with MiXCR anew, one entry per CDR3 protein. Of roughly 800,000 distinct CDR3 sequences in the sample, 58% were seen once. The sequenced sample consisted of blood. The receptor set was obtained from a man aged 25-45 years in good health.

The chain carries TRBV5-6 and TRBJ1-2, with D maybe TRBD1 (5 bases). Germline values: CDR1 SGHDT, CDR2 YYEEEE. This CDR3 region has 16 residues. Trimming took off 0 bases at V and 3 bases at J, with 15 bases between the two ends. As DNA, the CDR3 is TGTGCCAGCAGCTTGGCCCGAGAGGGGTTGGACTATGGCTACACCTTC. This gives the protein CASSLAREGLDYGYTF.

The chain has TRBV5-1 and TRBJ2-5; TRBD1 agrees at 7 bases. The CDR3 is made up of 14 amino acids. The germline CDR1 and CDR2 sequences are SGHRS and YFSETQ. V was pared by 4 bases and J by 4 bases, with 7 bases of the junction left unmatched. For the CDR3, the DNA is TGCGCCAGCAGCCTCGGGACAGACATAGAGACCCAGTACTTC. Residues: CASSLGTDIETQYF.

This chain links TRBV28 with TRBJ1-2; weak D call: TRBD1 (6 bases). Trimming pared 8 bases from V and 8 bases from J, leaving 18 bases between. The CDR3 contains 13 residues. Germline V lookup: CDR1 MDHEN, CDR2 SYDVKM. In nucleotides, the CDR3 is TGTGCCAGCGGCCAGGGGCGAGTCGGGGGCTACACCTTC. Its protein product is CASGQGRVGGYTF.

The chain joins TRBV7-2 to TRBJ2-1, with D uncertain. CDR1 and CDR2 from the germline V gene are SGHTA and FQGNSA. Trimming cost V 5 bases and J 7 bases, with 9 bases left between them. The CDR3 has 12 residues. Here the CDR3 reads CASSHDWNEQFF. DNA for the CDR3: TGTGCCAGCAGCCATGACTGGAATGAGCAGTTCTTC.

The V gene is TRBV6-6, the J gene TRBJ2-1; TRBD2 aligns across 9 bases. CDR1 and CDR2 from the germline V gene are MNHNY and SVGAGI (reference sequence). The length of the CDR3 is 14 residues. The V gene end was trimmed by 2 bases and the J gene end by 8 bases; junction bases not matched to a gene: 4. As DNA, the CDR3 is TGTGCCAGCAGTTACGGCGGGGGGGCGCATGAGCAGTTCTTC. Encoded protein: CASSYGGGAHEQFF.

Only one count was recorded for this clonotype. The CDR3 DNA reads as TGCAGCGTTGGTGAGGAGAGGGAGACCCAGTACTTC. Its protein product is CSVGEERETQYF. The J gene is TRBJ2-5, the V gene TRBV29-1; D gene ambiguous. Germline values: CDR1 SQVTM, CDR2 ANQGSEA. CDR3 length: 12 residues. V was pared by 4 bases and J by 5 bases, with 11 bases between.

The chain carries TRBV5-5 and TRBJ2-4; no definite D call. This CDR3 contains 14 residues. Between the trimmed V and J ends, which lost 3 bases and 8 bases, there was a span of 15 bases. Germline-derived CDR1 and CDR2 are SGHKS and YYEKEE (reference sequence). This CDR3 reads CASSSAKGIDIQYF. CDR3 coding DNA: TGTGCCAGCAGCTCCGCGAAAGGGATAGACATTCAGTACTTC.

The V call is TRBV3-1, the J call TRBJ2-1, with a weak D call TRBD1 (7 bases). The germline V and J ends were trimmed by 9 bases and 10 bases, with 22 bases remaining between them. CDR1 is LGHDT, CDR2 YNNKEL, per germline (reference sequence). The CDR3 covers 14 residues. For the CDR3, the DNA is TGTGCCAGTGGCCCAGGGGGACTGGGACGAGAGCAGTTCTTC. This translates into CASGPGGLGREQFF.

DNA for the CDR3: TGTGCCAGCAGCCAAGATCTACAGACCGAAGCTTTCTTT. Translation gives CASSQDLQTEAFF. V is TRBV3-1 and J is TRBJ1-1, with D uncertain. Germline assignment: CDR1 LGHDT and CDR2 YNNKEL (reference sequence). This CDR3 has 13 residues. V was shortened by 0 bases and J by 8 bases, with 10 bases between the two germline ends.

This clonotype was seen more than once but under ten times. At one end the junction does not follow the germline gene, possibly because of a read error. The chain has TRBV7-7 and TRBJ2-5; D is uncertain. The V gene's germline CDR1 is SSHAT and CDR2 FNYEAQ (reference sequence). This CDR3 spans 14 amino acids. This chain's CDR3 is CASSSNSNSETQYF. The CDR3 nucleotides read TGTGCTAGCAGCTCAAATAGTAACTCCGAGACCCAGTACTTC.

Regarding this clonotype: Mismatch with germline at one junction end may stem from a read error. CDR3 nucleotide sequence: TGTGCCAGCAGCCCCGGCACATATGGCTACATCTTC. Its translation: CASSPGTYGYIF. The chain combines TRBV7-2 with TRBJ1-2; D unresolved. This CDR3 is built from 12 residues. In germline, CDR1 is SGHTA, CDR2 FQGNSA.

V usage is TRBV6-6 and J usage is TRBJ2-4; D call uncertain. The J call is doubtful: the DNA matches TRBJ2-7 better. The CDR3 totals 11 residues. Germline V gene lookup returns CDR1 MNHNY and CDR2 SVGAGI (reference sequence). The CDR3 loop is CASSAPDEQYF. CDR3 DNA sequence: TGTGCCAGCAGCGCCCCGGACGAGCAGTACTTC.

The CDR3 DNA is TGCGCCAGCAGCTTGATCGACTCACCGTACGCGCAGTACTTC. It is translated as CASSLIDSPYAQYF. This chain joins TRBV5-1 and TRBJ2-5, with no clear D. The ends were cut back, 1 base at V and 11 bases at J, with 18 bases in the middle. The CDR3 contains 14 residues. CDR1 is SGHRS, CDR2 YFSETQ, per germline.

The V gene is TRBV29-1, the J gene TRBJ2-5; unclear D gene. The CDR3 sequence is 12 residues long. Trimming left V 5 bases short and J 3 bases short, with 10 bases between. Per germline, CDR1 SQVTM and CDR2 ANQGSEA. CDR3 region: CSVRQLEETQYF. The DNA of the CDR3 is TGCAGCGTTAGACAATTAGAAGAGACCCAGTACTTC.

This clonotype turned up a few times. The chain is built from TRBV11-2 and TRBJ2-2; D call uncertain. The germline CDR1 and CDR2 sequences are SGHAT and FQNNGV. V shed 0 bases and J shed 1 base, with 6 bases lying between them. This CDR3 comprises 15 residues. The CDR3 reads CASSLERLNTGELFF. CDR3 nucleotides: TGTGCCAGCAGCTTAGAACGGTTGAACACCGGGGAGCTGTTTTTT.

The rearrangement joins TRBV10-3 to TRBJ1-5; TRBD1 agrees at 9 bases. The CDR3 sequence is 14 residues long. CDR1 ENHRY and CDR2 SYGVKD come from the germline V gene. After removal of 2 bases from V and 7 bases from J, the junction contained 3 bases not matched to a gene. The CDR3 sequence is CAISEDDRGQPQHF. Written as DNA, the CDR3 is TGTGCCATCAGTGAGGATGACAGGGGGCAGCCCCAGCATTTT.

The rearrangement joins TRBV9 to TRBJ1-2; D uncertain. The CDR3 contains 19 residues. Germline-derived CDR1 and CDR2 are SGDLS and YYNGEE. V lost 6 bases and J 4 bases, leaving 31 bases between the germline ends. CDR3 DNA sequence: TGTGCCAGCACAGCGTATGATTGGGCCGACGGGCTGGGCGGCTATGGCTACACCTTC. Amino acid sequence: CASTAYDWADGLGGYGYTF.

The CDR3 coding sequence is TGTGCCATCAGGGACAGTGGCCTCACAGATACGCAGTATTTT. Protein sequence: CAIRDSGLTDTQYF. The chain employs TRBV10-3 and TRBJ2-3; perhaps TRBD1 as D (6 bases). Trimming removed 6 bases at V and 2 bases at J, with 12 bases between. This CDR3 has 14 residues. Germline loops: CDR1 ENHRY, CDR2 SYGVKD.